The clone carrying this TCR beta chain was seen more than once but under ten times. Its antigen is currently unknown. Previously reported methods and listed TCR primers produced the bulk TCR libraries. A single record per CDR3 protein comes from TCRdb applying MiXCR to the PCR reads. This sample carries approximately 500,000 distinct CDR3 sequences, roughly 24% of them seen once, and the ten largest clones take roughly 0.79%. The sample belongs to a study of molecular identifiers for immune sequencing clone quantification. Study-wide findings and caveats: Underestimated sizes of highly expanded clones could result from identical TCR molecules that share a barcode. Effector cells kept over 98% of their molecules in clones above 20 RNA copies, while naive cells kept under 1% there.

There are 12 residues in the CDR3. Germline CDR1 GTSNPN, CDR2 SVGIG (reference sequence). This chain joins TRBV30 and TRBJ2-2; D is undetermined. The receptor's source is a human donor in good health. Some libraries in this study had Jurkat cell RNA spiked in. The specimen sequenced was naive CD8+ T cells from blood, with Jurkat cell RNA spiked in. Subset noted: FACS-sorted CD8+CD4-CCR7+CD45RA+ naive T cells. The CDR3, as DNA: TGTGCGGGCCCCAGGTACACCGGGGAGCTGTTTTTT. Its translation is CAGPRYTGELFF.